What follows are 32 T cell receptor beta chains derived from one specimen sequenced in a study of post-analysis software for immune sequencing data. Study-wide points: Relative to controls, patients had a few TRBV segments at higher frequency, with TRBV5-6, TRBV5-1 and TRBV20-1 among these.

Incorporated into the TCR beta cDNA libraries were unique molecular identifiers, which served to reduce PCR and sequencing biases. TCRdb re-called the PCR reads through MiXCR, storing one row per CDR3 protein. The sample lists about 430,000 distinct CDR3 sequences, approximately 39% occurring once. These receptors' antigens are unknown. What was sequenced was blood. These receptors all come from a girl aged 2 to 10 with multiple sclerosis.

Regarding this clonotype: Mismatch with germline at one junction end may stem from a read error. The chain recombines TRBV20-1 with TRBJ2-1; D unclear. The CDR3 is 12 residues long. Germline values: CDR1 DFQATT, CDR2 SNEGSKA (reference sequence). CDR3: CSASWQLNEQFF. DNA for the CDR3: TGCAGCGCTAGTTGGCAGTTAAATGAGCAGTTCTTC.

V is TRBV7-6 and J is TRBJ2-7, with 9 positions matching TRBD1. Germline V gives CDR1 SGHVS, CDR2 FNYEAQ. The CDR3 length is 17 residues. Unmatched junction bases numbered 13, after V lost 5 bases and J lost 2 bases. The CDR3 spells CASSGGLPGQGTYEQYF. CDR3 in DNA: TGTGCCAGCAGCGGAGGGTTACCGGGACAGGGAACCTACGAGCAGTACTTC.

The V gene is TRBV20-1, the J gene TRBJ1-5, with D perhaps matching TRBD1 (6 bases). This CDR3 has 15 amino acids. Germline V lookup: CDR1 DFQATT, CDR2 SNEGSKA (reference sequence). Trimming pared 3 bases from V and 0 bases from J, leaving 12 bases between. The CDR3 DNA follows: TGCAGTGCTAGTATCGGGACAAATAGCAATCAGCCCCAGCATTTT. The encoded protein is CSASIGTNSNQPQHF.

The chain recombines TRBV20-1 with TRBJ2-1, with 8 bases that match TRBD1. This CDR3 contains 14 residues. Germline CDR1 reads DFQATT; CDR2 reads SNEGSKA (reference sequence). V dropped 3 bases and J dropped 1; count of bases not matched to a gene: 2. In nucleotides, the CDR3 is TGCAGTGCTAGGACAGGGGATTCCTACAATGAGCAGTTCTTC. Its translation: CSARTGDSYNEQFF.

The rearrangement links TRBV5-1 to TRBJ2-7, with 9 bases lining up with TRBD2. The length of the CDR3 is 15 residues. J lost 5 bases, V lost 1 base, and 7 bases had no gene match. Germline-derived CDR1 and CDR2 are SGHRS and YFSETQ. The CDR3 region has the DNA TGCGCCAGCAGCTTGCCCGAGAGCGGGGGGCACGAGCAGTACTTC. The encoded protein is CASSLPESGGHEQYF.

V and J are TRBV7-2 and TRBJ2-4; TRBD2 aligns across 7 bases. The CDR3 length is 19 residues. The trim removed 1 base at V and 1 base at J, leaving 13 bases unmatched. In germline, CDR1 is SGHTA, CDR2 FQGNSA. CDR3 sequence (DNA): TGTGCCAGCAGCTTAGAGGGACTGGCGGGAGAGCTGGCCAAAAACATTCAGTACTTC. It is translated as CASSLEGLAGELAKNIQYF. The complete variable domain, with remaining parts taken from reference TRBV7-2 and TRBJ2-4, reads GAGVSQSPSNKVTEKGKDVELRCDPISGHTALYWYRQSLGQGLEFLIYFQGNSAPDKSGLPSDRFSAERTGGSVSTLTIQRTQQEDSAVYLCASSLEGLAGELAKNIQYFGAGTRLSVL.

The chain recombines TRBV20-1 with TRBJ2-3; D is undetermined. With 2 bases removed from V and 10 bases from J, the gap between germline ends came to 13 bases. CDR1 and CDR2 (germline): DFQATT, SNEGSKA (reference sequence). The CDR3 runs to 12 residues. The DNA of the CDR3 is TGCAGTGCTAGATACGTGGAGTCAGCGCAGTATTTT. Translation gives CSARYVESAQYF.

This clonotype has a handful of counts. The junction departs from the called germline gene at one end, perhaps through a read error. V gene TRBV12-3 or TRBV12-4 combines with J gene TRBJ2-1; 13 bases match TRBD2. The length of the CDR3 is 16 residues. CDR3 DNA sequence: TGTGCCAGTAGTTTAGGGGGGACTAGCGGGACGAATGAGCAGTTCTTC. This encodes CASSLGGTSGTNEQFF.

This clonotype was picked up a small number of times. The gene calls are TRBV10-3 and TRBJ2-3, with 11 positions matching TRBD2. Germline V gene lookup returns CDR1 ENHRY and CDR2 SYGVKD. The CDR3 runs to 15 residues. Trimming took 5 bases from V and 1 from J; bases not matched to a gene: 2. The DNA for the CDR3 is TGTGCCATCAGTACGACTAGCGGGGGCACAGATACGCAGTATTTT. The encoded protein is CAISTTSGGTDTQYF.

V gene TRBV18 combines with J gene TRBJ2-7; no clear D gene. Germline assignment: CDR1 KGHSH and CDR2 LQKENI. V was trimmed by 2 bases and J by 2 bases, leaving 16 bases between them. CDR3 length equals 16 residues. CDR3 sequence reads: CASSPGPGRGPYEQYF. The CDR3 bases are TGTGCCAGCTCACCAGGGCCAGGCCGAGGACCCTACGAGCAGTACTTC.

The rearrangement links TRBV29-1 to TRBJ2-7, with D possibly TRBD2 on 6 matching bases. The CDR3 spans 16 residues. V lost 4 bases to trimming and J lost 3 bases, with 22 bases between them. CDR1 and CDR2 from the germline V gene are SQVTM and ANQGSEA. CDR3 protein: CSVGGVLLKGVYEQYF. In DNA form, the CDR3 reads TGCAGCGTTGGGGGGGTACTTCTGAAAGGCGTCTACGAGCAGTACTTC.

The sample holds a few counts of this clonotype. The gene calls are TRBV20-1 and TRBJ2-4, with D possibly called TRBD1 or TRBD2 (5 bases each). Trimming cost V 4 bases and J 7 bases, with 17 bases left between them. The CDR3 extends over 14 amino acids. CDR1 is DFQATT and CDR2 is SNEGSKA in the germline V gene (reference sequence). CDR3 residues: CSATLTGWGNIQYF. The CDR3 region has the DNA TGCAGTGCTACCCTCACTGGTTGGGGGAACATTCAGTACTTC.

The V and J genes are TRBV29-1 and TRBJ2-1; 12 nucleotides match TRBD2. V shed 1 base, J shed 4 bases, and the junction held 8 bases outside the gene matches. Germline CDR1 is SQVTM and CDR2 is ANQGSEA. The CDR3 totals 17 residues. The CDR3 DNA reads as TGCAGCGTTGAAGGTTCTAGCGGGAGGGCCTTGTACAATGAGCAGTTCTTC. Encoded protein: CSVEGSSGRALYNEQFF.

V is TRBV28 and J is TRBJ2-5, with D unresolved. The end of the DNA is better explained by TRBJ2-7, so the J call may be wrong. Germline assignment: CDR1 MDHEN and CDR2 SYDVKM. There are 14 residues in the CDR3. CDR3 in DNA: TGTGCCAGCAGTCCCCACCAAGAAGGGCGCGAGCAGTACTTC. It is translated as CASSPHQEGREQYF.

This chain connects TRBV6-5 to TRBJ2-7; possible D gene TRBD2, 5 bases. The V gene's germline CDR1 is MNHEY and CDR2 SVGAGI. The V end lost 4 bases, the J end lost 0 bases, and 16 bases lay between the germline ends. The CDR3 contains 16 residues. The CDR3 coding sequence is TGTGCCAGCAGTTCCCAGATCGAGCGGAGCTCCTACGAGCAGTACTTC. Its translation: CASSSQIERSSYEQYF.

The chain links TRBV5-1 to TRBJ2-1, with 9 positions matching TRBD2. V shed 0 bases and J 10 bases; nucleotides not matched to a gene: 8. This CDR3 is 15 amino acids long. In germline, CDR1 is SGHRS, CDR2 YFSETQ. For the CDR3, the DNA is TGCGCCAGCAGCTTGGCAGCGGGGGGCCGCTGGGAGCAGTTCTTC. Encoded protein: CASSLAAGGRWEQFF.

This clonotype was recorded a few times. The rearrangement links TRBV6-4 to TRBJ2-1; D remains unclear. This CDR3 is 13 amino acids long. Deletions cut 2 bases from V and 8 bases from J, with 10 bases between. The germline CDR1 and CDR2 sequences are MRHNA and SNTAGT. The chain's CDR3 is CASSDQLGDEQFF. Written as DNA, the CDR3 is TGTGCCAGCAGTGACCAATTGGGCGATGAGCAGTTCTTC.

This clonotype was detected only a few times. This rearrangement joins TRBV4-3 to TRBJ2-1; D remains unclear. Per the germline V gene, CDR1 is LGHNA and CDR2 is YSLEER. V lost 4 bases and J 1 base, leaving 11 bases between the germline ends. The CDR3 loop spans 15 amino acids. The CDR3 protein is CASSRGPSSYNEQFF. CDR3 bases: TGCGCCAGCAGCCGAGGACCATCATCCTACAATGAGCAGTTCTTC.

V and J are TRBV6-1 and TRBJ1-4; no firm D call. The V gene's germline CDR1 is MNHNS and CDR2 SASEGT. The CDR3 sequence is 15 residues long. Trimming took 6 bases from V and 0 from J, leaving 11 bases between them. The CDR3 DNA reads as TGTGCCAGCAGGATTACTTTTGCAACTAATGAAAAACTGTTTTTT. The encoded protein is CASRITFATNEKLFF.

V and J are TRBV29-1 and TRBJ2-3; TRBD2 is a possible D gene (6 bases). Trimming left V 1 base short and J 2 bases short, with 10 bases between. The CDR3 is 14 amino acids. Germline CDR1 is SQVTM and CDR2 is ANQGSEA. The CDR3 loop is CSVEAGATTDTQYF. As DNA, the CDR3 is TGCAGCGTTGAAGCGGGAGCAACCACAGATACGCAGTATTTT.

This clonotype was detected a few times. The V call is TRBV28, the J call TRBJ2-1, with D perhaps TRBD2 (6 bases). CDR3 size: 12 residues. The germline V gene has CDR1 MDHEN and CDR2 SYDVKM. The V end was cut by 7 bases, the J end by 4 bases, with 8 bases between. The CDR3 sequence: CASKREYNEQFF. DNA of the CDR3: TGTGCCAGCAAACGGGAGTACAATGAGCAGTTCTTC.

Only a few counts were recorded for this clonotype. J is TRBJ2-3 and V is TRBV4-1; 10 positions match TRBD2. The CDR3 length is 17 residues. V lost 1 base, J lost 7 bases, and 11 bases stayed unmatched. Germline CDR1 reads MGHRA; CDR2 reads YSYEKL. This CDR3 is CASSQVGSAGGTHTQYF. The DNA of the CDR3 is TGCGCCAGCAGCCAAGTTGGCTCAGCGGGGGGGACGCATACGCAGTATTTT.

The chain uses TRBV10-3 and TRBJ2-3; TRBD1 or TRBD2 may be the D gene (5 bases each). From germline, CDR1 is ENHRY and CDR2 SYGVKD. Trimming removed 7 bases from V and 6 bases from J, with 14 bases in between. CDR3 length: 13 amino acids. The CDR3 nucleotides are TGTGCCATCATGACGGGACCCCCCGATACGCAGTATTTT. Translated, it gives CAIMTGPPDTQYF.

The rearrangement links TRBV20-1 to TRBJ1-1; D unresolved. Germline CDR1 is DFQATT and CDR2 is SNEGSKA (reference sequence). The length of the CDR3 is 13 residues. Trimming removed 3 bases at V and 5 bases at J, with 13 bases between. In DNA form, the CDR3 reads TGCAGTGCTAGGCTATCATTAAGGACTGAAGCTTTCTTT. Its protein product is CSARLSLRTEAFF.

The gene calls are TRBV28 and TRBJ2-3, with D perhaps TRBD2 (6 bases). The CDR3 has 15 residues. V lost 2 bases and J 5 bases, leaving 14 bases between the germline ends. Germline lookup yields CDR1 MDHEN and CDR2 SYDVKM. In DNA form, the CDR3 reads TGTGCCAGCAGTTTAGGCATTGGGGGGAGAGATACGCAGTATTTT. It encodes CASSLGIGGRDTQYF.

The rearrangement uses TRBV20-1 and TRBJ2-3, with 8 bases aligning to TRBD1. The CDR3 loop spans 15 amino acids. V dropped 0 bases and J dropped 2; count of bases not matched to a gene: 4. Per germline, CDR1 DFQATT and CDR2 SNEGSKA (reference sequence). CDR3 coding DNA: TGCAGTGCTAGAGAGACAGGGGACCACACAGATACGCAGTATTTT. This translates into CSARETGDHTDTQYF.

This chain joins TRBV12-5 and TRBJ2-7; D is perhaps TRBD2 (6 bases). Trimming stripped 5 bases from V and 6 bases from J, with 17 bases between. CDR3 length: 14 amino acids. CDR1 LGHNT and CDR2 FRNRAP come from the germline V gene. DNA of the CDR3: TGTGCTAGTGGTCACGGGGACCTCGGGGGCGAGCAGTACTTC. Its translation: CASGHGDLGGEQYF. Using reference TRBV12-5 and TRBJ2-7 for the parts outside the CDR3, the full variable domain is DARVTQTPRHKVTEMGQEVTMRCQPILGHNTVFWYRQTMMQGLELLAYFRNRAPLDDSGMPKDRFSAEMPDATLATLKIQPSEPRDSAVYFCASGHGDLGGEQYFGPGTRLTVT.

The table lists this clonotype with a few counts. The genes are TRBV7-6 and TRBJ2-3, with 7 bases fitting TRBD2. Trimming at V came to 2 bases and at J to 0 bases, leaving 14 bases not matched to a gene. The CDR3 totals 19 residues. CDR1 and CDR2 from the germline V gene are SGHVS and FNYEAQ. The CDR3 protein is CASSLLGLRLAVSTDTQYF. CDR3 DNA sequence: TGTGCCAGCAGCTTATTGGGTCTTCGGCTAGCGGTGAGCACAGATACGCAGTATTTT.

The J gene is TRBJ2-6, the V gene TRBV29-1; possible D gene TRBD2, 7 bases. CDR1 is SQVTM and CDR2 is ANQGSEA in the germline V gene. Trimming stripped 8 bases from V and 0 bases from J, with 20 bases between. The length of the CDR3 is 17 residues. In nucleotides, the CDR3 is TGCAGCCAGAACTGGGGGGGGCCCCTCTCTGGGGCCAACGTCCTGACTTTC. Translated, it gives CSQNWGGPLSGANVLTF.

V is TRBV5-1 and J is TRBJ2-1, with TRBD2 matching over 8 bases. This CDR3 spans 15 amino acids. V was pared by 4 bases and J by 7 bases, with 10 bases of the junction left unmatched. Germline-derived CDR1 and CDR2 are SGHRS and YFSETQ. CDR3 loop: CASSPGLVPRNEQFF. The CDR3 DNA is TGCGCCAGCAGCCCGGGACTAGTCCCCCGGAATGAGCAGTTCTTC.

This chain joins TRBV7-9 and TRBJ2-2; TRBD2 matches at 7 bases. From germline, CDR1 is SEHNR and CDR2 FQNEAQ (reference sequence). The ends lost 5 bases at V and 4 bases at J; junction bases unmatched: 10. The CDR3 loop spans 16 amino acids. DNA of the CDR3: TGTGCCAGCAGCGCATCTAGCGGAGGACGCACCGGGGAGCTGTTTTTT. This translates into CASSASSGGRTGELFF.

In this sample, this clonotype turned up a few times. The chain joins TRBV7-3 to TRBJ2-5; 12 bases are shared with TRBD2. With V trimmed by 1 base and J by 4 bases, 4 bases remained unmatched. CDR3 length: 16 residues. CDR1 and CDR2 from the germline V gene are SGHTA and FQGTGA. DNA of the CDR3: TGTGCCAGCAGCTTAAATCTAGCGGGGGGGCGAGAGACCCAGTACTTC. It yields the protein CASSLNLAGGRETQYF.